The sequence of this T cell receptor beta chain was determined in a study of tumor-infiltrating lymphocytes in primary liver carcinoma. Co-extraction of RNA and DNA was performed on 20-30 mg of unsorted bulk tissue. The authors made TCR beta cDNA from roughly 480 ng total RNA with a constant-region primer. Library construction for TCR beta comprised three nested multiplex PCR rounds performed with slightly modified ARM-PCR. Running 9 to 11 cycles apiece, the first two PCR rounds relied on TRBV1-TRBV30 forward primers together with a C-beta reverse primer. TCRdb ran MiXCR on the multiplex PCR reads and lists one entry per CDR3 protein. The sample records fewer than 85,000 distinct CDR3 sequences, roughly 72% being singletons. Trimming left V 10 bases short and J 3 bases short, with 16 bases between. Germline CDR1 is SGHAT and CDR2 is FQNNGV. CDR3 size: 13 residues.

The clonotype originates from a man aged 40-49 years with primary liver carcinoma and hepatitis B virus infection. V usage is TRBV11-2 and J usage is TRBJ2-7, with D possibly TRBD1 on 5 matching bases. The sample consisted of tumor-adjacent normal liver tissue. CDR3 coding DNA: TGTGCCAACGCCTTGGCGACAGTCTACGAGCAGTACTTC. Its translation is CANALATVYEQYF.